Listed below are T cell receptor beta chains from one sample, sequenced in a study of blood T cell repertoires in COVID-19. Repertoires were generated with immunoSEQ multiplex PCR, while TCRdb's copy carries only in-frame clones and drops some. The table shows fewer than 200,000 clones, with approximately 86% occurring only once. Sequenced input: PBMCs or T cells enriched from blood (not recorded which). The origin of the receptors is a man aged 55 to 69 who had recovered from COVID-19. The CDR3 runs from the conserved cysteine through the conserved F or W. D genes are given only for firm matches. Size values are once, few and many counts, or a class for expanded clones, and some rows have none.

V gene,J gene,clone size,CDR3 length,D gene,CDR3 DNA,CDR3 protein
TRBV10-3,TRBJ2-5,-,13,-,TGTGCCATCAGTGAAACAGGGCAAGAGACCCAGTACTTC,CAISETGQETQYF
TRBV18,TRBJ2-5,once,15,TRBD2,TGTGCCAGCTCACCCGGGACTAGCGGGAGTGAGACCCAGTACTTC,CASSPGTSGSETQYF
TRBV3-1/TRBV3-2,TRBJ2-2,once,18,TRBD2,TGTGCCAGCAGCCAAGTTTCCAGCGGGGGTCAAAACACCGGGGAGCTGTTTTTT,CASSQVSSGGQNTGELFF
TRBV7-9,TRBJ2-7,-,15,-,TGTGCCAGCAGCTTAGGTGTTGGGGGAGGCTACGAGCAGTACTTC,CASSLGVGGGYEQYF
TRBV18,TRBJ2-7,once,15,TRBD1,TGTGCCAGCTCCGAAAAAACAGGGGGCTCCTACGAGCAGTACTTC,CASSEKTGGSYEQYF
TRBV28,TRBJ2-2,-,15,-,TGTGCCAGCAAAATGGGGGACACAAACACCGGGGAGCTGTTTTTT,CASKMGDTNTGELFF
TRBV28,TRBJ1-4,-,13,-,TGTGCCGGCTCGGGGGGTCCTAGTGAAAAACTGTTTTTT,CAGSGGPSEKLFF
TRBV28,TRBJ1-5,-,15,TRBD1,TGTGCCAGCAGTACCCCGACAGGGGTTAGTCAGCCCCAGCATTTT,CASSTPTGVSQPQHF
TRBV24-1,TRBJ2-1,-,20,TRBD2,TGTGCCACCAGTGTAGGGGCTAGCGGGAGTACTACTCCTTCCTACAATGAGCAGTTCTTC,CATSVGASGSTTPSYNEQFF
TRBV27,TRBJ2-3,few,16,-,TGTGCCAGCAGTTTACTCAACCGGGGTATTACAGATACGCAGTATTTT,CASSLLNRGITDTQYF
TRBV4-2,TRBJ1-6,-,14,TRBD1,TGTGCCAGCAGCCCCGGACAGGGGAGCTCACCCCTCCACTTT,CASSPGQGSSPLHF
TRBV5-8,TRBJ2-5,-,13,-,TGTGCCAGCAGCTTAATACCAGGAGAGACCCAGTACTTC,CASSLIPGETQYF
TRBV3-1/TRBV3-2,TRBJ2-5,-,15,TRBD1,TGTGCCAGCAGCCAGACCGGGACAGGGGGAGAGACCCAGTACTTC,CASSQTGTGGETQYF
TRBV28,TRBJ2-3,-,15,TRBD1,TGTGCCAGCAGTCCGCGGACAGGGGGTGCAGATACGCAGTATTTT,CASSPRTGGADTQYF
TRBV7-3,TRBJ2-5,-,12,TRBD1,TGTGCCAGCAGCTTCGACAGGGGGACCCAGTACTTC,CASSFDRGTQYF
TRBV7-9,TRBJ2-7,-,15,TRBD2,TGTGCCAGCAGCCAGACTAGCGGAGGGTCCTACGAGCAGTACTTC,CASSQTSGGSYEQYF
TRBV7-3,TRBJ2-3,-,16,TRBD2,TGTGCCAGCAGTCCACCCGGGACTAGCGGCACAGATACGCAGTATTTT,CASSPPGTSGTDTQYF
TRBV3-1/TRBV3-2,TRBJ2-7,-,16,TRBD1,TGTGCCAGCAGCCAAGCTGGGGGACAGGGGGCCGGCGAGCAGTACTTC,CASSQAGGQGAGEQYF
TRBV6-5,TRBJ2-3,-,16,-,TGTGCCAGCAGTTCAGGGGGGCGGGGTTACACAGATACGCAGTATTTT,CASSSGGRGYTDTQYF
TRBV5-6,TRBJ2-5,-,17,TRBD2,TGTGCCAGCAGCTTGGTGGGACTAGCGGGGGAACAAGAGACCCAGTACTTC,CASSLVGLAGEQETQYF
TRBV12-5,TRBJ2-1,-,15,-,TGTGCTAGTGGTTCCAGGCGGACAGCCTACAATGAGCAGTTCTTC,CASGSRRTAYNEQFF
TRBV24-1,TRBJ1-1,-,20,TRBD1,TGTGCCACCAGTGATCCGGCAAAACCCGATACAGGGGTCTTTTGCACTGAAGCTTTCTTT,CATSDPAKPDTGVFCTEAFF
TRBV5-1,TRBJ2-2,-,13,-,TGCGCCAGCCAGGGGCAGAACACCGGGGAGCTGTTTTTT,CASQGQNTGELFF
TRBV5-4,TRBJ1-5,once,12,-,TGTGCCAGCAGCTCGTACAATCAGCCCCAGCATTTT,CASSSYNQPQHF
TRBV7-3,TRBJ2-3,-,17,TRBD2,TGTGCCAGCAGCTCTTACGGGGGAGCGGGGGGCGCAGATACGCAGTATTTT,CASSSYGGAGGADTQYF
TRBV11-2,TRBJ2-7,few,12,TRBD2,TGTGCCAGCAGCTCGGGAGGGGGGGAGCAGTACTTC,CASSSGGGEQYF
TRBV6-5,TRBJ2-6,-,16,-,TGTGCCAGCAGTTTTCTAGGGGTCTCTGGGGCCAACGTCCTGACTTTC,CASSFLGVSGANVLTF
TRBV7-9,TRBJ1-1,-,18,-,TGTGCCAGCAGCTTTAACCAGGGATCAGGTCGGAAGAACACTGAAGCTTTCTTT,CASSFNQGSGRKNTEAFF
TRBV5-1,TRBJ2-7,-,14,TRBD2,TGCGCCAGCAGCTTGCAACGGGAGGACCACGAGCAGTACTTC,CASSLQREDHEQYF
TRBV29-1,TRBJ1-5,-,14,TRBD1,TGCAGCGCAGGGGACAGGGAAAGCAATCAGCCCCAGCATTTT,CSAGDRESNQPQHF
TRBV19,TRBJ1-6,-,16,TRBD1,TGTGCCAGTAGCGCGGACAGGGAAAGTCTTAATTCACCCCTCCACTTT,CASSADRESLNSPLHF
TRBV7-9,TRBJ1-5,-,14,-,TGTGCCAGCAGTTCAGGGAGGCCTTATCAGCCCCAGCATTTT,CASSSGRPYQPQHF
TRBV30,TRBJ2-5,once,11,-,TGTGCCTGGGGCAGCAGGGAGACCCAGTACTTC,CAWGSRETQYF
TRBV5-5,TRBJ1-5,few,19,TRBD1,TGTGCCAGCAGCCGCCTGTACCGGGACAGGGTCTTAAGCAATCAGCCCCAGCATTTT,CASSRLYRDRVLSNQPQHF
TRBV27,TRBJ1-5,-,13,-,TGTGCCAGCAGACAACATAGCAATCAGCCCCAGCATTTT,CASRQHSNQPQHF
TRBV9,TRBJ2-3,-,15,TRBD1,TGTGCCAGCAGCGTCGACAGGGGGAGCACAGATACGCAGTATTTT,CASSVDRGSTDTQYF
TRBV9,TRBJ1-2,-,12,-,TGTGCCAGCAGCGTTCAGGGGTATGGCTACACCTTC,CASSVQGYGYTF